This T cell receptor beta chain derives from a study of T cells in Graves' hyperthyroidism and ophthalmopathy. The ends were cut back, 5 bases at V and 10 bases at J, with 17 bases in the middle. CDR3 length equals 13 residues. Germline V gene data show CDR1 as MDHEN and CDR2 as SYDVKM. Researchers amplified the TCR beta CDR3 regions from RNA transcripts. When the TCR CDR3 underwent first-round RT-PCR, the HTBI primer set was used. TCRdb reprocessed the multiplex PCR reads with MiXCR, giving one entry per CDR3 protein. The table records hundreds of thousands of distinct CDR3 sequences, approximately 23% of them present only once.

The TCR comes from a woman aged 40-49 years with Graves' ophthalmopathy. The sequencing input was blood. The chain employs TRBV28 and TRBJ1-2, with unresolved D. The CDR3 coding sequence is TGTGCCAGCAGTATTCTGGGCACCCAAATCTACACCTTC. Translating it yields CASSILGTQIYTF.